The T cell receptor beta chain described here comes from a study of T cell repertoires in cytomegalovirus infection. Overall study results and limits: Totalled public TCR beta family frequency picked out people who carried CMV plus the relevant HLA.

This clonotype has more than one count but fewer than ten. The antigen is unknown. TCRdb reprocessed the reads with MiXCR, giving one entry per CDR3 protein. This sample has about a million distinct CDR3 sequences, with less than 35% found just once. Sequenced here: cultured CD8+ T cells from PBMCs, sampled from culture after CMV antigen stimulation. This TCR was recovered from a human donor in good health (CMV status not recorded). Some clones in this sample may be carry-over from other donors' samples.

The DNA for the CDR3 is TGTGCCAGCACCCCAGGGCTGGGTGGGGCCAACGTCCTGACTTTC. Amino acid sequence: CASTPGLGGANVLTF. V and J are TRBV6-6 and TRBJ2-6; tentative D call: TRBD1 (5 bases). In germline, CDR1 is MNHNY, CDR2 SVGAGI (reference sequence). The length of the CDR3 is 15 residues. Trimming removed 7 bases from V and 3 bases from J, with 13 bases in between.